The 15 T cell receptor beta chains presented below share a single source sample, sequenced in a study of regulatory T cells in long-lasting Graves disease. For TCR beta, libraries came from iRepertoire HTBI primers and Arm-PCR of CDR3 regions. TCRdb processed the multiplex PCR reads anew with MiXCR; each CDR3 protein has one entry. This sample has 350,000 to 550,000 distinct CDR3 sequences, with around 15% found just once. Regarding time point: newly diagnosed GD, antithyroid drugs for less than 3 months. The TCR library was made from RNA that had been extracted from PBMCs in TRIzol. The sample was also reused in another study, on T cells in Graves' hyperthyroidism and ophthalmopathy.

The source was peripheral blood mononuclear cells (PBMCs), collected at new diagnosis, from a patient treated with antithyroid drugs. The receptors come from a woman in her forties or fifties with Graves disease.

Ten or more counts support this clonotype. CDR3 sequence reads: CASSGRGRADTQYF. CDR3 DNA: TGTGCCAGCAGTGGTAGGGGACGCGCAGATACGCAGTATTTT. V usage is TRBV2 and J usage is TRBJ2-3; D may match TRBD1 or TRBD2 (5 bases each). CDR3 length equals 14 residues. Germline V lookup: CDR1 SNHLY, CDR2 FYNNEI. Trimming stripped 4 bases from V and 4 bases from J, with 12 bases between.

J is TRBJ2-5 and V is TRBV6-2 or TRBV6-3; 8 bases are shared with TRBD2. Germline trimming cut 4 bases from V and 4 bases from J; bases unmatched to any gene: 11. Germline CDR1 and CDR2: MNHEY and SVGEGT. CDR3 size: 16 residues. The CDR3 bases are TGTGCCAGCAGTTCCCTCGGGAGGGAGTTAATAGAGACCCAGTACTTC. It yields the protein CASSSLGRELIETQYF.

Ten or more counts support this clonotype. V gene TRBV18 combines with J gene TRBJ2-5; perhaps TRBD2 as D (6 bases). CDR1 is KGHSH, CDR2 LQKENI, per germline. This CDR3 is built from 16 residues. V lost 4 bases to trimming and J lost 3 bases, with 18 bases between them. The CDR3 sequence: CASSLNPAGTEETQYF. The CDR3 DNA follows: TGTGCCAGCTCACTGAACCCGGCGGGGACGGAAGAGACCCAGTACTTC.

This clonotype was seen repeatedly, ten times or more. J is TRBJ1-1 and V is TRBV5-1, with D hard to call. The V and J ends lost 0 bases and 1 base respectively, with 7 bases between them. The CDR3 is 14 amino acids. Germline V gives CDR1 SGHRS, CDR2 YFSETQ. The CDR3 reads CASSLEHSNTEAFF. CDR3 nucleotides: TGCGCCAGCAGCTTGGAGCACTCGAACACTGAAGCTTTCTTT.

This clonotype was counted a few times. V is TRBV30 and J is TRBJ1-1; no firm D call. Germline V gene lookup returns CDR1 GTSNPN and CDR2 SVGIG (reference sequence). The CDR3 is made up of 12 amino acids. V lost 2 bases to trimming and J lost 5 bases, with 9 bases between them. CDR3 DNA: TGTGCCTGGAGTCCCGGTGGTACTGAAGCTTTCTTT. This codes for CAWSPGGTEAFF. Filled out from reference TRBV30 and TRBJ1-1, the complete variable domain reads SQTIHQWPATLVQPVGSPLSLECTVEGTSNPNLYWYRQAAGRGLQLLFYSVGIGQISSEVPQNLSASRPQDRQFILSSKKLLLSDSGFYLCAWSPGGTEAFFGQGTRLTVV.

The rearrangement uses TRBV20-1 and TRBJ2-1, with 9 bases matching TRBD2. CDR1 and CDR2 (germline): DFQATT, SNEGSKA (reference sequence). V was clipped by 6 bases and J by 7 bases; unmatched bases: 10. The CDR3 contains 14 residues. The CDR3 is CSALGPSGKNEQFF. The CDR3, as DNA: TGCAGTGCACTAGGTCCTAGCGGGAAGAATGAGCAGTTCTTC.

In regard to this clonotype: It may be a read error: a sequence one base away is much more abundant. The chain has TRBV7-9 and TRBJ2-2; TRBD1 matches at 10 bases. The CDR3 spans 15 residues. Looked up from germline, CDR1 is SEHNR and CDR2 is FQNEAQ (reference sequence). Unmatched junction bases numbered 9, after V lost 8 bases and J lost 6 bases. The DNA for the CDR3 is TGTGCCAGCGGCTCCGGGACAGGGGTATCCGGGGAGCTGTTTTTT. This encodes CASGSGTGVSGELFF.

As to this clonotype: One base away lies a much larger clone, so this may be a sequencing read error. J is TRBJ2-1 and V is TRBV5-4; TRBD2 agrees at 10 bases. Germline V gives CDR1 SGHNT, CDR2 YYREEE (reference sequence). The CDR3 has 13 amino acids. V shed 0 bases and J 15 bases; nucleotides not matched to a gene: 6. The CDR3 region is CASSLGLAGVLFF. In DNA, the CDR3 is TGTGCCAGCAGCTTGGGGCTAGCGGGAGTTCTGTTCTTC.

This clonotype was detected ten times or more. This chain connects TRBV28 to TRBJ2-5, with D hard to call. Germline CDR1 MDHEN, CDR2 SYDVKM. The ends were cut back, 6 bases at V and 2 bases at J, with 4 bases in the middle. The CDR3 extends over 11 amino acids. CDR3 region: CASRKQETQYF. The CDR3 DNA reads as TGTGCCAGCAGGAAACAAGAGACCCAGTACTTC.

This clonotype was found a few times. V gene TRBV6-1 combines with J gene TRBJ2-2; TRBD2 matches 8 bases. The V and J ends lost 2 bases and 6 bases, in that order; junction bases with no gene match: 5. The CDR3 is made up of 15 amino acids. Germline V lookup: CDR1 MNHNS, CDR2 SASEGT. CDR3 in DNA: TGTGCCAGCAGTGAAATAAGCGGGAGTTCCGGGGAGCTGTTTTTT. Its translation: CASSEISGSSGELFF.

The sample holds a few counts of this clonotype. The chain is built from TRBV20-1 and TRBJ1-2; TRBD1 matches at 12 bases. The CDR3 runs to 19 residues. Per germline, CDR1 DFQATT and CDR2 SNEGSKA (reference sequence). Trimming removed 5 bases from V and 4 bases from J; junction bases left unmatched: 20. The DNA of the CDR3 is TGCAGTGCTCTTAACAGCCGGGACAGGGGGCCCCGGTCCCTCTATGGCTACACCTTC. Protein product: CSALNSRDRGPRSLYGYTF.

Comments on this clonotype: At one end the junction does not follow the germline gene, possibly because of a read error. The chain employs TRBV7-7 and TRBJ2-5; weak D call: TRBD2 (5 bases). In germline, CDR1 is SSHAT, CDR2 FNYEAQ (reference sequence). This CDR3 region has 15 residues. CDR3 protein: CASSLARGSGETQYF. CDR3 in DNA: TGTGCTAGCAGCTTAGCCCGTGGGAGCGGCGAGACCCAGTACTTC.

This clonotype was seen more than once but under ten times. The V and J genes are TRBV3-1 and TRBJ2-4; D gene uncertain. Germline V gene lookup returns CDR1 LGHDT and CDR2 YNNKEL (reference sequence). Trimming stripped 4 bases from V and 4 bases from J, with 5 bases between. The CDR3 extends over 12 amino acids. The CDR3 DNA follows: TGTGCCAGCAGCCCGGCGAAAAACATTCAGTACTTC. It specifies CASSPAKNIQYF.

J is TRBJ2-1 and V is TRBV19, with D perhaps matching TRBD2 (6 bases). The CDR3 totals 14 residues. V shed 3 bases and J shed 2 bases, with 8 bases lying between them. CDR1 and CDR2 from the germline V gene are LNHDA and SQIVND (reference sequence). CDR3 amino acids: CASSIASAYNEQFF. The CDR3 coding sequence is TGTGCCAGTAGTATTGCTAGCGCCTACAATGAGCAGTTCTTC.

There are many counts of this clonotype. The chain is built from TRBV12-3 or TRBV12-4 and TRBJ2-5; 7 nucleotides align to TRBD1. V lost 5 bases and J lost 2; bases outside the gene matches: 5. The CDR3 length is 14 residues. The CDR3, as DNA: TGTGCCAGCAGTCCGGGACAGAAGCAAGAGACCCAGTACTTC. Its translation is CASSPGQKQETQYF.